The 21 T cell receptor beta chains reported below all come from one sample, sequenced in a study of T cell repertoires in cytomegalovirus infection. From the reads, TCRdb called clonotypes with MiXCR, one entry per CDR3 protein. This sample has approximately 750,000 distinct CDR3 sequences; roughly a third occur once, and the top ten carry about 2.8%. Sequenced material: PBMCs. The receptor set was obtained from a human donor in good health (CMV status not recorded). Some clones in this sample may be carry-over from other donors' samples.

As to this clonotype: This clone may be a read error of a much larger clone one base away. The gene calls are TRBV7-9 and TRBJ1-3; D is unresolved. The CDR3 spans 14 residues. The germline V gene has CDR1 SEHNR and CDR2 FQNEAQ (reference sequence). Trimming cost V 0 bases and J 1 base, with 4 bases left between them. For the CDR3, the DNA is TGTGCCAGCAGCTTAGCCACGTCTGGAAACACCATATATTTT. This sequence encodes CASSLATSGNTIYF.

This clonotype has at least ten counts. A junction end diverges from the germline sequence, so it may reflect a read error. The chain uses TRBV7-2 and TRBJ2-1; D gene uncertain. Germline CDR1 and CDR2: SGHTA and FQGNSA. The CDR3 contains 12 residues. The CDR3 sequence: CASSLNVGDWIF. CDR3 in DNA: TGTGCCAGCAGCTTGAATGTAGGAGATTGGATCTTC.

V and J are TRBV11-2 and TRBJ2-7; 10 bases agree with TRBD2. The CDR3 is made up of 15 amino acids. Trimming cost V 1 base and J 7 bases; bases outside gene matches: 7. CDR1 and CDR2 from the germline V gene are SGHAT and FQNNGV. This chain's CDR3 is CASSLGPSGSREQYF. CDR3 nucleotide sequence: TGTGCCAGCAGCTTAGGGCCTAGCGGGAGTCGGGAGCAGTACTTC. Full variable domain (missing parts from reference TRBV11-2 and TRBJ2-7): EAGVAQSPRYKIIEKRQSVAFWCNPISGHATLYWYQQILGQGPKLLIQFQNNGVVDDSQLPKDRFSAERLKGVDSTLKIQPAKLEDSAVYLCASSLGPSGSREQYFGPGTRLTVT.

The rearrangement uses TRBV7-2 and TRBJ2-3; a possible D gene is TRBD2 (6 bases). The CDR3 contains 18 residues. The V and J ends lost 0 bases and 7 bases respectively, with 23 bases between them. Looked up from germline, CDR1 is SGHTA and CDR2 is FQGNSA. The CDR3 protein is CASSLAGRGGSQGNTQYF. CDR3 sequence (DNA): TGTGCCAGCAGCTTAGCGGGAAGGGGAGGTTCTCAAGGGAATACGCAGTATTTT.

This sequence joins TRBV20-1 and TRBJ1-2; D not certain. The CDR3 is 15 amino acids. V lost 5 bases and J lost 10, with 26 bases in between. Germline V gene lookup returns CDR1 DFQATT and CDR2 SNEGSKA (reference sequence). The CDR3, as DNA: TGCAGTGCTCGAGGACGGCGGACGGGGTGGACCGACTACACCTTC. Translation: CSARGRRTGWTDYTF.

This clonotype turned up a few times. The chain employs TRBV7-9 and TRBJ2-3, with D unresolved. The V end lost 1 base, the J end lost 5 bases, and 10 bases lay between the germline ends. The V gene's germline CDR1 is SEHNR and CDR2 FQNEAQ (reference sequence). This CDR3 is 14 amino acids long. For the CDR3, the DNA is TGTGCCAGCAGCTTAGGTTTCGGTGGAGATACGCAGTATTTT. Translated: CASSLGFGGDTQYF.

V usage is TRBV6-2 or TRBV6-3 and J usage is TRBJ2-3, with 7 bases identical to TRBD2. CDR3 length: 15 amino acids. The V segment lost 6 bases and the J segment 1 base; nucleotides outside the gene matches: 7. Looked up from germline, CDR1 is MNHEY and CDR2 is SVGEGT. CDR3: CASRSLGLRTDTQYF. The CDR3 nucleotides are TGTGCCAGCAGGAGCCTGGGACTACGCACAGATACGCAGTATTTT.

This clonotype was detected only a few times. The chain employs TRBV2 and TRBJ1-2; TRBD1 might be the D (6 bases). Per germline, CDR1 SNHLY and CDR2 FYNNEI. This CDR3 comprises 14 residues. Trimming stripped 7 bases from V and 0 bases from J, with 12 bases between. CDR3 in amino acids: CASNKDSPNYGYTF. As DNA, the CDR3 is TGTGCCAGCAATAAGGACAGTCCTAACTATGGCTACACCTTC.

The genes are TRBV28 and TRBJ1-5; D is unresolved. Germline loops: CDR1 MDHEN, CDR2 SYDVKM. This CDR3 region has 17 residues. V dropped 7 bases and J dropped 0 bases, with 19 bases sitting between them. In DNA, the CDR3 is TGTGCCAGCACCCCCCCGACGGGGAGTTATAGCAATCAGCCCCAGCATTTT. This sequence encodes CASTPPTGSYSNQPQHF.

As regards this clonotype: It may be a read error: a sequence one base away is much more abundant. The V gene is TRBV28, the J gene TRBJ1-6; 7 nucleotides align to TRBD1. This CDR3 comprises 14 residues. J gave up 6 bases and V 6 bases, and 5 bases lay outside the gene matches. Germline CDR1 and CDR2: MDHEN and SYDVKM. The CDR3 coding sequence is TGTGCCAGCAGACCGGGACAGTTTAATTCACCCCTCCACTTT. Protein: CASRPGQFNSPLHF.

The chain uses TRBV6-1 and TRBJ2-7; D is unclear. V lost 6 bases and J 2 bases, leaving 14 bases between the germline ends. This CDR3 spans 14 amino acids. Germline V lookup: CDR1 MNHNS, CDR2 SASEGT. DNA of the CDR3: TGTGCCAGCAGGGATTTGGAAGGAGCCTACGAGCAGTACTTC. Amino acid sequence: CASRDLEGAYEQYF.

The V and J genes are TRBV6-5 and TRBJ1-2, with unresolved D. The CDR3 is 15 residues long. Trimming stripped 2 bases from V and 8 bases from J, with 18 bases between. Germline V gives CDR1 MNHEY, CDR2 SVGAGI. Here the CDR3 reads CASSYGLGQLPGYTF. CDR3 nucleotide sequence: TGTGCCAGCAGTTACGGGTTAGGCCAGCTCCCCGGCTACACCTTC.

This clonotype was picked up a small number of times. The V gene is TRBV5-6, the J gene TRBJ1-6, with TRBD1 as a possible D gene (6 bases). The CDR3 runs 16 residues. The ends were cut back, 6 bases at V and 8 bases at J, with 21 bases in the middle. The germline V gene encodes CDR1 SGHDT and CDR2 YYEEEE. The CDR3 sequence is CASTMGGRIGDSPLHF. The CDR3 DNA reads as TGTGCCAGCACTATGGGGGGCAGGATTGGCGATTCACCCCTCCACTTT.

The genes are TRBV2 and TRBJ2-7, with D tentatively TRBD2 (7 bases). V was pared by 3 bases and J by 7 bases, with 13 bases between. CDR1 SNHLY and CDR2 FYNNEI come from the germline V gene. The CDR3 is made up of 13 amino acids. CDR3 sequence: CASSEGGGGEQYF. Here the CDR3 DNA reads TGTGCCAGCAGTGAGGGGGGCGGGGGAGAGCAGTACTTC.

The V call is TRBV4-2, the J call TRBJ2-7, with TRBD1 matching 9 bases. CDR1 is LGHNA and CDR2 is YNFKEQ in the germline V gene. V trimming: 0 bases; J trimming: 7 bases; junction bases outside the gene matches: 7. The CDR3 runs to 15 residues. The CDR3 spells CASSQERQGGSEQYF. For the CDR3, the DNA is TGTGCCAGCAGCCAAGAGAGACAGGGGGGTTCGGAGCAGTACTTC.

The chain couples TRBV6-5 to TRBJ2-1; 10 bases map to TRBD2. The trim removed 4 bases at V and 4 bases at J, leaving 13 bases unmatched. Germline CDR1 MNHEY, CDR2 SVGAGI. This CDR3 spans 18 amino acids. The CDR3 nucleotides are TGTGCCAGCAGTTCCCAGGGGATAGCGGGGGGAGCTTACAATGAGCAGTTCTTC. As protein: CASSSQGIAGGAYNEQFF.

This clonotype was recorded a few times. The chain joins TRBV15 to TRBJ2-2; 11 positions agree with TRBD2. Per the germline V gene, CDR1 is LNHNV and CDR2 is YYDKDF (reference sequence). Losses at the gene ends were 0 bases for V and 6 bases for J; bases not matched to a gene: 6. This CDR3 comprises 17 residues. The CDR3 DNA reads as TGTGCCACCAGCAGAGATGGGCTAGCGGGGGGATCCGGGGAGCTGTTTTTT. Residues: CATSRDGLAGGSGELFF.

The chain links TRBV14 to TRBJ2-7, with unresolved D. This CDR3 contains 15 residues. Germline CDR1 reads SGHDN; CDR2 reads FVKESK. The V and J ends lost 2 bases and 2 bases respectively, with 13 bases between them. The CDR3 protein is CASSQYPVATYEQYF. The CDR3 DNA reads as TGTGCCAGCAGCCAATATCCAGTGGCTACCTACGAGCAGTACTTC.

This rearrangement joins TRBV6-1 to TRBJ1-1, with 8 bases lining up with TRBD1. This CDR3 is built from 14 residues. Per the germline V gene, CDR1 is MNHNS and CDR2 is SASEGT. V was clipped by 5 bases and J by 4 bases; unmatched bases: 6. CDR3: CASSKQGASTEAFF. The CDR3 DNA follows: TGTGCCAGCAGTAAGCAGGGGGCAAGCACTGAAGCTTTCTTT.

This clonotype was counted a few times. The rearrangement uses TRBV28 and TRBJ2-7; 11 positions match TRBD1. Germline CDR1 reads MDHEN; CDR2 reads SYDVKM. The CDR3 is made up of 17 amino acids. V lost 1 base and J lost 0; bases outside the gene matches: 5. CDR3: CASSLFPGTGGSYEQYF. CDR3 nucleotide sequence: TGTGCCAGCAGTTTATTTCCCGGGACAGGGGGCTCCTACGAGCAGTACTTC.

At least ten counts were recorded for this clonotype. This chain connects TRBV6-8 to TRBJ1-1; possible D gene TRBD1, 6 bases. Germline lookup yields CDR1 MNHGY and CDR2 SAAAGT. There are 15 residues in the CDR3. V was trimmed by 5 bases and J by 1 base, leaving 14 bases between them. This chain's CDR3 is CASSGRDNPNTEAFF. In DNA, the CDR3 is TGTGCCAGCAGTGGTAGGGACAACCCGAACACTGAAGCTTTCTTT.